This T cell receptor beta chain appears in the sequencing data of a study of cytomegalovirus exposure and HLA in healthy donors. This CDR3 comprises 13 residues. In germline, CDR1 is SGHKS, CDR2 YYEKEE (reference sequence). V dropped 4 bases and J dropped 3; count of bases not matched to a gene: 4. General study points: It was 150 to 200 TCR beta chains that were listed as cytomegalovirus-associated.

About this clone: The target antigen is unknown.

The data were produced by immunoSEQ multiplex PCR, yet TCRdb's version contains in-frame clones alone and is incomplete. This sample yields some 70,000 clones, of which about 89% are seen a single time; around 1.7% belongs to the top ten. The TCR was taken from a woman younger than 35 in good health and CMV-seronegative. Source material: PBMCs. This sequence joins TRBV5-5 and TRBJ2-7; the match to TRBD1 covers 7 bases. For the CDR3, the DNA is TGTGCCAGCAGCGTGGGACAGATCTACGAGCAGTACTTC. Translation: CASSVGQIYEQYF.